Presented here are 11 T cell receptor beta chains from one specimen sequenced in a study of response to subunit inactivated influenza vaccine (dated by TCRdb to 2016 to 2019). The protocol used for the library was RT-PCR. Sequencing used an Illumina HiSeq 2500. TCRdb itself trimmed the public reads at Q25 with fastp, ran MiXCR and retained productive beta chains. Each entry merges the rows of one CDR3 protein and shows their most common DNA and genes. The sample contains about 570,000 distinct CDR3 sequences, about 11% of them found a single time. Of the sample, about 11% falls within the top ten clones. The same sample was also studied in work on T cells expressing NK-cell markers. Looking at the second paper: TCR beta cDNA libraries were prepared using 5'RACE template switching, which introduced a universal primer site and unique molecular identifiers.

Specimen: PBMCs from blood, collected on the day of vaccination. The receptors were gathered from a middle-aged man who received an inactivated influenza vaccine. Donor details come from another sample of the same person, matched by shared clones.

This chain joins TRBV2 and TRBJ2-1, with D perhaps matching TRBD2 (6 bases). Germline-derived CDR1 and CDR2 are SNHLY and FYNNEI. Trimming stripped 5 bases from V and 1 base from J, with 15 bases between. CDR3 size: 16 residues. CDR3 residues: CASSSIGGRSYNEQFF. CDR3 DNA: TGTGCCAGCAGTTCCATTGGGGGGAGATCCTACAATGAGCAGTTCTTC.

J is TRBJ1-1 and V is TRBV12-3 or TRBV12-4; maybe TRBD1 (6 bases). CDR3 length: 15 amino acids. The V end lost 5 bases, the J end lost 0 bases, and 13 bases lay between the germline ends. The CDR3 here is CASSTRTALNTEAFF. DNA of the CDR3: TGTGCCAGCAGTACCCGGACAGCCCTGAACACTGAAGCTTTCTTT.

The chain recombines TRBV5-1 with TRBJ2-1; 16 nucleotides align to TRBD2. CDR3 size: 18 residues. CDR1 and CDR2 (germline): SGHRS, YFSETQ. V lost 4 bases, J lost 7 bases, and 11 bases stayed unmatched. CDR3: CASSGYAGTSGRVNEQFF. CDR3 sequence (DNA): TGCGCCAGCAGCGGATACGCCGGGACTAGCGGGAGGGTAAATGAGCAGTTCTTC.

The V call is TRBV9, the J call TRBJ2-2; TRBD1 or TRBD2 may be the D gene (5 bases each). Trimming removed 3 bases at V and 2 bases at J, with 14 bases between. The CDR3 extends over 16 amino acids. Germline loops: CDR1 SGDLS, CDR2 YYNGEE. The CDR3 loop reads CASSGKIGGNTGELFF. CDR3 sequence (DNA): TGTGCCAGCAGCGGGAAGATTGGGGGAAACACCGGGGAGCTGTTTTTT.

The chain has TRBV20-1 and TRBJ2-1, with 9 bases identical to TRBD2. Trimming cost V 8 bases and J 0 bases; bases outside gene matches: 14. CDR1 and CDR2 (germline): DFQATT, SNEGSKA (reference sequence). The CDR3 length is 17 residues. The CDR3 loop reads CSTIRLAERSSYNEQFF. Written as DNA, the CDR3 is TGCAGTACAATACGACTAGCGGAGAGGAGCTCCTACAATGAGCAGTTCTTC.

This clonotype came up a few times. V is TRBV20-1 and J is TRBJ2-3, with 15 bases fitting TRBD2. Germline V lookup: CDR1 DFQATT, CDR2 SNEGSKA (reference sequence). The CDR3 contains 14 residues. V shed 5 bases, J shed 6 bases, and the junction held 3 bases outside the gene matches. In DNA form, the CDR3 reads TGCAGTGCTCAAGGACTAGCGGGAGGGGATACGCAGTATTTT. It is translated as CSAQGLAGGDTQYF.

This clonotype was counted between two and nine times. V is TRBV27 and J is TRBJ2-1; 12 bases align to TRBD2. This CDR3 has 14 amino acids. Germline loops: CDR1 MNHEY, CDR2 SMNVEV (reference sequence). V gave up 6 bases and J gave up 6 bases; unmatched junction bases: 3. The CDR3 DNA sequence: TGTGCCAGCAGAGGACTAGCGGGATCCAATGAGCAGTTCTTC. Its translation is CASRGLAGSNEQFF.

The DNA for the CDR3 is TGTGCCAGCAGTCCCGGGACTGAAGCCTACAATGAGCAGTTCTTC. Translated, it gives CASSPGTEAYNEQFF. The rearrangement links TRBV12-3 or TRBV12-4 to TRBJ2-1, with D perhaps TRBD2 (6 bases). With 5 bases removed from V and 2 bases from J, the gap between germline ends came to 13 bases. The CDR3 consists of 15 residues.

The sample holds a few counts of this clonotype. This chain connects TRBV6-2 or TRBV6-3 to TRBJ2-2, with 13 bases aligning to TRBD2. The V gene end was trimmed by 4 bases and the J gene end by 4 bases; junction bases not matched to a gene: 9. This CDR3 contains 18 residues. The V gene's germline CDR1 is MNHEY and CDR2 SVGEGT. In DNA, the CDR3 is TGTGCCAGCAGTTTCGGACTAGCGGGAGTAAGAAGCACCGGGGAGCTGTTTTTT. Translating it yields CASSFGLAGVRSTGELFF.

This clonotype has a handful of counts. The chain combines TRBV2 with TRBJ2-6, with TRBD1 as a possible D gene (5 bases). V dropped 5 bases and J dropped 0 bases, with 14 bases sitting between them. The CDR3 is made up of 17 amino acids. Per germline, CDR1 SNHLY and CDR2 FYNNEI. The CDR3 region is CASSFWGGASGANVLTF. CDR3 nucleotide sequence: TGTGCCAGCAGTTTCTGGGGTGGGGCCTCTGGGGCCAACGTCCTGACTTTC.

The chain couples TRBV4-3 to TRBJ2-3; 7 bases line up with TRBD1. The CDR3 runs to 15 residues. The J segment lost 5 bases and the V segment lost 4 bases, leaving 9 bases of the junction unmatched. Germline lookup yields CDR1 LGHNA and CDR2 YSLEER. The CDR3 is CASSLGDSRGDTQYF. The CDR3 nucleotides read TGCGCCAGCAGCCTGGGGGACAGTCGTGGAGATACGCAGTATTTT.